In this sample, the clone carrying this T cell receptor (beta chain) turned up a few times. The target antigen is unknown. The record originates from a study of response to subunit inactivated influenza vaccine. V dropped 1 base and J dropped 4 bases, with 8 bases sitting between them. This CDR3 has 14 residues. Germline V gene sequence: CDR1 MGHRA, CDR2 YSYEKL. TCRdb reanalysed the RT-PCR reads using MiXCR and keeps one entry per CDR3 protein. The table records roughly 500,000 distinct CDR3 sequences, 25% of them present only once. General study results and limits: The authors suggested that few new T cells are recruited per seasonal influenza vaccination.

The chain has TRBV4-1 and TRBJ1-5; D unclear. This TCR was sampled from a man between 50 and 59 years old who received an inactivated influenza vaccine. Sequenced here: CD4+ T cells sorted from PBMCs, sampled roughly 5 days after vaccination. CDR3 in amino acids: CASSQARLNQPQHF. CDR3 DNA: TGCGCCAGCAGCCAAGCGAGGTTGAATCAGCCCCAGCATTTT.